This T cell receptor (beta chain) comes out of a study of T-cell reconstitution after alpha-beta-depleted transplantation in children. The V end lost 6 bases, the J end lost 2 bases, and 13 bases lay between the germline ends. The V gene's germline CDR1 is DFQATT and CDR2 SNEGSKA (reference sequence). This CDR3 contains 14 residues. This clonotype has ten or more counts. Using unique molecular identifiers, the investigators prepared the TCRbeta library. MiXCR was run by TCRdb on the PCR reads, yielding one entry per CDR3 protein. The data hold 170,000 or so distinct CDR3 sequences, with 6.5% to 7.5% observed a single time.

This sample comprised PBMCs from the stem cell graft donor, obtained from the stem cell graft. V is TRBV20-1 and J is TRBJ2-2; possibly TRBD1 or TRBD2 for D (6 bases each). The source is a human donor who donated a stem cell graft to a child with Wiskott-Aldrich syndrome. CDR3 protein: CSALRGANTGELFF. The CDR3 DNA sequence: TGCAGTGCCCTGAGGGGGGCAAACACCGGGGAGCTGTTTTTT.